The next 22 T cell receptor beta chains were all read from a single sample in a study of CD8 T cells in ankylosing spondylitis. Notes on the study in general: The study identified a TCR beta motif of under ten highly homologous variants that appeared characteristic of ankylosing spondylitis blood.

TCRdb passed the 5' RACE reads through MiXCR, listing each CDR3 protein once. The table lists about 400,000 distinct CDR3 sequences, about 22% of them singletons. No antigen is known for these receptors. The sequenced material came from blood, either unsorted or a sorted T cell fraction (not recorded which). Every receptor here comes from a male donor with ankylosing spondylitis.

The V gene is TRBV6-5, the J gene TRBJ2-5, with D tentatively TRBD1 (6 bases). Trimming pared 6 bases from V and 8 bases from J, leaving 10 bases between. The germline V gene encodes CDR1 MNHEY and CDR2 SVGAGI. The CDR3 contains 11 residues. The CDR3 DNA reads TGTGCCAGCAGCCAGGACAGTACCCAGTACTTC. Encoded protein: CASSQDSTQYF.

This clonotype showed up many times. This chain joins TRBV29-1 and TRBJ2-2, with a weak D call TRBD1 (5 bases). The CDR3 spans 17 residues. Germline CDR1 is SQVTM and CDR2 is ANQGSEA. V was cut by 0 bases and J by 2 bases, with 16 bases left in between. The CDR3 DNA follows: TGCAGCGTTGAAGATGCCCACAGGAGACTTAACACCGGGGAGCTGTTTTTT. Translated, it gives CSVEDAHRRLNTGELFF.

This clonotype has a single count. The V gene is TRBV7-2, the J gene TRBJ2-7; weak D call: TRBD1 (6 bases). The germline V gene encodes CDR1 SGHTA and CDR2 FQGNSA. This CDR3 comprises 14 residues. V was pared by 8 bases and J by 0 bases, with 14 bases between. The CDR3 loop is CASSADSSSYEQYF. CDR3 coding DNA: TGTGCCAGCTCCGCGGACAGTAGCTCCTACGAGCAGTACTTC.

This clonotype came up a few times. The rearrangement joins TRBV4-1 to TRBJ2-1; TRBD2 aligns across 12 bases. CDR1 is MGHRA and CDR2 is YSYEKL in the germline V gene. The V segment lost 2 bases and the J segment 3 bases; nucleotides outside the gene matches: 5. This CDR3 has 17 residues. The CDR3 sequence: CASSQQMTSGGYNEQFF. DNA for the CDR3: TGCGCCAGCAGCCAACAAATGACTAGCGGGGGCTACAATGAGCAGTTCTTC.

There are a few counts of this clonotype. This rearrangement joins TRBV2 to TRBJ2-5; D may be TRBD1 (5 bases). CDR3 size: 14 residues. V was clipped by 4 bases and J by 5 bases, with 14 bases between them. The germline gives CDR1 SNHLY, CDR2 FYNNEI. The CDR3 sequence is CASSVTRVRETQYF. CDR3 DNA: TGTGCCAGCAGTGTTACCAGGGTCCGGGAGACCCAGTACTTC.

This sequence joins TRBV29-1 and TRBJ1-4; 12 positions agree with TRBD1. Germline V gene sequence: CDR1 SQVTM, CDR2 ANQGSEA. Trimming took 7 bases from V and 2 from J; bases not matched to a gene: 5. This CDR3 is built from 15 residues. The CDR3 DNA follows: TGCAGCGGGATGGGACAGGGGGCCACTAATGAAAAACTGTTTTTT. Protein: CSGMGQGATNEKLFF.

The chain recombines TRBV12-3 or TRBV12-4 with TRBJ2-7; a possible D gene is TRBD2 (6 bases). The CDR3 runs to 14 residues. Trimming took 3 bases from V and 4 from J, leaving 13 bases between them. CDR3 bases: TGTGCCAGCAGTTTGGCGGGACGGTCTTACGAGCAGTACTTC. The encoded protein is CASSLAGRSYEQYF.

This clonotype was observed a few times. V is TRBV11-1 and J is TRBJ2-1; 10 bases line up with TRBD2. This CDR3 has 17 amino acids. Germline V gene lookup returns CDR1 SGHAT and CDR2 FQDESV (reference sequence). Trimming took 6 bases from V and 0 from J; bases not matched to a gene: 8. CDR3 sequence reads: CASSQTGLASSYNEQFF. The CDR3 region has the DNA TGTGCCAGCAGTCAGACGGGACTAGCGAGCTCCTACAATGAGCAGTTCTTC.

This sequence joins TRBV21-1 and TRBJ2-3; the listed D gene, TRBD1, was not tested against the DNA. TRBV21-1 is assigned pseudogene status. The CDR3 contains 14 residues. CDR3 coding DNA: TGTGCCAGCAGAGAGGAGTTCCCCCCAGATACGCAGTATTTT. Protein product: CASREEFPPDTQYF.

A few counts support this clonotype. The chain uses TRBV5-1 and TRBJ2-3; tentative D call: TRBD2 (6 bases). V lost 0 bases, J lost 4 bases, and 12 bases lay in between. Germline V gene sequence: CDR1 SGHRS, CDR2 YFSETQ. The CDR3 has 15 residues. CDR3 protein: CASSLEGGAPDTQYF. Here the CDR3 DNA reads TGCGCCAGCAGCTTGGAAGGAGGGGCCCCAGATACGCAGTATTTT.

This clonotype was detected only a few times. V is TRBV3-1 and J is TRBJ1-5, with 8 bases matching TRBD1. From germline, CDR1 is LGHDT and CDR2 YNNKEL (reference sequence). V dropped 5 bases and J dropped 9; count of bases not matched to a gene: 6. This CDR3 comprises 13 residues. This CDR3 is CASSSGQARPQHF. CDR3 nucleotide sequence: TGTGCCAGCAGCTCGGGACAGGCCCGGCCCCAGCATTTT.

V usage is TRBV18 and J usage is TRBJ2-2; TRBD1 or TRBD2 may be the D gene (5 bases each). The V gene's germline CDR1 is KGHSH and CDR2 LQKENI. This CDR3 region has 14 residues. V gave up 4 bases and J gave up 8 bases, with 14 bases separating them. CDR3 DNA sequence: TGTGCCAGCTCACGGGACCGGCCGGGAGGGGAGCTGTTTTTT. Protein: CASSRDRPGGELFF.

Turning to this clonotype: This likely comes from a read error, as the CDR3 has no conserved phenylalanine or tryptophan at its end. The chain joins TRBV7-3 to TRBJ2-1; tentatively, D is TRBD2 (6 bases). The germline V and J ends were trimmed by 8 bases and 9 bases, with 14 bases remaining between them. The CDR3 spans 12 residues. Germline CDR1 reads SGHTA; CDR2 reads FQGTGA. The CDR3 coding sequence is TGTGCCAGCGGGACTGAGGGAGGTGAGCAGTTCATC. Protein: CASGTEGGEQFI.

The chain uses TRBV29-1 and TRBJ2-4, with 8 positions matching TRBD1. From germline, CDR1 is SQVTM and CDR2 ANQGSEA. The V and J ends lost 7 bases and 0 bases, in that order; junction bases with no gene match: 8. The CDR3 extends over 15 amino acids. CDR3 nucleotide sequence: TGCAGCGCCGGGGACAGGACCCTAGCCAAAAACATTCAGTACTTC. This encodes CSAGDRTLAKNIQYF. Full variable domain (outside the CDR3, taken from reference TRBV29-1 and TRBJ2-4): SAVISQKPSRDICQRGTSLTIQCQVDSQVTMMFWYRQQPGQSLTLIATANQGSEATYESGFVIDKFPISRPNLTFSTLTVSNMSPEDSSIYLCSAGDRTLAKNIQYFGAGTRLSVL.

Here the CDR3 DNA reads TGCAGTGCCATCGGGGGGTCGACGAACTATGGCTACACCTTC. Its translation: CSAIGGSTNYGYTF. The chain is built from TRBV20-1 and TRBJ1-2; D possibly corresponds to TRBD1 (5 bases). The CDR3 extends over 14 amino acids. In germline, CDR1 is DFQATT, CDR2 SNEGSKA (reference sequence). With 6 bases removed from V and 2 bases from J, the gap between germline ends came to 16 bases.

The CDR3 here is CATSRRTESSGNTIYF. Here the CDR3 DNA reads TGTGCCACCAGCAGACGTACAGAGAGCTCTGGAAACACCATATATTTT. V and J are TRBV15 and TRBJ1-3; D uncertain. The ends were cut back, 2 bases at V and 0 bases at J, with 11 bases in the middle. CDR3 length equals 16 residues. The V gene's germline CDR1 is LNHNV and CDR2 YYDKDF (reference sequence).

The CDR3 DNA sequence: TGTGCCAGCAGCTTAGTGGCTGGGAAGGGGTATGGCTACACCTTC. It translates to CASSLVAGKGYGYTF. The V and J genes are TRBV7-2 and TRBJ1-2, with D perhaps matching TRBD1 (5 bases). There are 15 residues in the CDR3. Germline loops: CDR1 SGHTA, CDR2 FQGNSA. With 1 base removed from V and 5 bases from J, the gap between germline ends came to 14 bases.

V usage is TRBV7-8 and J usage is TRBJ2-5; TRBD2 is a possible D gene (5 bases). V was clipped by 5 bases and J by 4 bases, with 17 bases between them. This CDR3 is 15 amino acids long. Germline V gene sequence: CDR1 SGHVS, CDR2 FQNEAQ. The DNA for the CDR3 is TGTGCCAGCAGCCCCGACCAGGATGGAGGAGAGACCCAGTACTTC. As protein: CASSPDQDGGETQYF.

This clonotype has a handful of counts. The chain combines TRBV5-6 with TRBJ1-1; TRBD1 is a possible D gene (5 bases). Per germline, CDR1 SGHDT and CDR2 YYEEEE. The CDR3 is made up of 15 amino acids. Deletions cut 4 bases from V and 4 bases from J, with 17 bases between. CDR3 loop: CASSPHTGEFTEAFF. The CDR3 DNA sequence: TGTGCCAGCAGCCCCCACACGGGGGAGTTCACTGAAGCTTTCTTT.

The rearrangement joins TRBV3-1 to TRBJ2-7; 11 positions agree with TRBD2. CDR1 and CDR2 (germline): LGHDT, YNNKEL (reference sequence). This CDR3 has 17 amino acids. V lost 3 bases and J lost 3; bases outside the gene matches: 10. CDR3 DNA sequence: TGTGCCAGCAGCCAGTACGGGGGACTAGCGGCAAACTACGAGCAGTACTTC. This sequence encodes CASSQYGGLAANYEQYF.

At least ten counts were recorded for this clonotype. This rearrangement joins TRBV20-1 to TRBJ2-2; TRBD1 is a possible D gene (5 bases). V lost 6 bases and J lost 1, with 9 bases in between. CDR1 is DFQATT and CDR2 is SNEGSKA in the germline V gene (reference sequence). The CDR3 sequence is 13 residues long. CDR3 in amino acids: CSAYRRNTGELFF. The CDR3 DNA reads as TGCAGTGCGTACAGGAGGAACACCGGGGAGCTGTTTTTT.

This chain links TRBV12-3 or TRBV12-4 with TRBJ2-5; 7 nucleotides line up with TRBD1. The CDR3 extends over 15 amino acids. The V and J ends lost 7 bases and 5 bases, in that order; junction bases with no gene match: 13. CDR3 in DNA: TGTGCCAGCACCACAACCCCGACAGGGATGGAGACCCAGTACTTC. It translates to CASTTTPTGMETQYF.